This T cell receptor beta chain was sequenced for a study of T cell repertoires in cytomegalovirus infection. Via MiXCR, TCRdb re-called the reads, giving one row per CDR3 protein. The table has about 260,000 distinct CDR3 sequences, approximately 9.1% seen once; the top ten hold more than 13%. This CDR3 contains 15 residues. The V segment lost 3 bases and the J segment 0 bases; nucleotides outside the gene matches: 4. Germline assignment: CDR1 MGHDK and CDR2 SYGVNS. The origin of this receptor is a human donor in good health (CMV status not recorded). Some clones in this sample may be carry-over from other donors' samples. This chain uses TRBV25-1 with TRBJ1-2; 7 bases map to TRBD1. The source material was PBMCs. The CDR3, as DNA: TGTGCCAGCAGTGAGACGACAGGGACTAACTATGGCTACACCTTC. This sequence encodes CASSETTGTNYGYTF.